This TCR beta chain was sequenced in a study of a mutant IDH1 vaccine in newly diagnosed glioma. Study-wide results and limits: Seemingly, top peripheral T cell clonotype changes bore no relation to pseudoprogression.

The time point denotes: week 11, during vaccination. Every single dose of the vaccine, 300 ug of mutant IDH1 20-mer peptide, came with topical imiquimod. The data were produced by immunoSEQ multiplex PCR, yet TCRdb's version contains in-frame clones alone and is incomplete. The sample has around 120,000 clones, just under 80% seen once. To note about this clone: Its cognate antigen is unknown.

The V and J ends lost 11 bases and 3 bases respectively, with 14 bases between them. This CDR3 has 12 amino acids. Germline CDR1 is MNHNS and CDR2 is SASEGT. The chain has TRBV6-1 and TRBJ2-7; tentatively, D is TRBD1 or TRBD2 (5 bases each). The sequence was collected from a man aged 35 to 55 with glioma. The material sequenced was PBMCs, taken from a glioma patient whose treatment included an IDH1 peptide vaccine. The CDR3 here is CAAGAVYYEQYF. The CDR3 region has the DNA TGTGCCGCCGGGGCAGTTTACTACGAGCAGTACTTC.